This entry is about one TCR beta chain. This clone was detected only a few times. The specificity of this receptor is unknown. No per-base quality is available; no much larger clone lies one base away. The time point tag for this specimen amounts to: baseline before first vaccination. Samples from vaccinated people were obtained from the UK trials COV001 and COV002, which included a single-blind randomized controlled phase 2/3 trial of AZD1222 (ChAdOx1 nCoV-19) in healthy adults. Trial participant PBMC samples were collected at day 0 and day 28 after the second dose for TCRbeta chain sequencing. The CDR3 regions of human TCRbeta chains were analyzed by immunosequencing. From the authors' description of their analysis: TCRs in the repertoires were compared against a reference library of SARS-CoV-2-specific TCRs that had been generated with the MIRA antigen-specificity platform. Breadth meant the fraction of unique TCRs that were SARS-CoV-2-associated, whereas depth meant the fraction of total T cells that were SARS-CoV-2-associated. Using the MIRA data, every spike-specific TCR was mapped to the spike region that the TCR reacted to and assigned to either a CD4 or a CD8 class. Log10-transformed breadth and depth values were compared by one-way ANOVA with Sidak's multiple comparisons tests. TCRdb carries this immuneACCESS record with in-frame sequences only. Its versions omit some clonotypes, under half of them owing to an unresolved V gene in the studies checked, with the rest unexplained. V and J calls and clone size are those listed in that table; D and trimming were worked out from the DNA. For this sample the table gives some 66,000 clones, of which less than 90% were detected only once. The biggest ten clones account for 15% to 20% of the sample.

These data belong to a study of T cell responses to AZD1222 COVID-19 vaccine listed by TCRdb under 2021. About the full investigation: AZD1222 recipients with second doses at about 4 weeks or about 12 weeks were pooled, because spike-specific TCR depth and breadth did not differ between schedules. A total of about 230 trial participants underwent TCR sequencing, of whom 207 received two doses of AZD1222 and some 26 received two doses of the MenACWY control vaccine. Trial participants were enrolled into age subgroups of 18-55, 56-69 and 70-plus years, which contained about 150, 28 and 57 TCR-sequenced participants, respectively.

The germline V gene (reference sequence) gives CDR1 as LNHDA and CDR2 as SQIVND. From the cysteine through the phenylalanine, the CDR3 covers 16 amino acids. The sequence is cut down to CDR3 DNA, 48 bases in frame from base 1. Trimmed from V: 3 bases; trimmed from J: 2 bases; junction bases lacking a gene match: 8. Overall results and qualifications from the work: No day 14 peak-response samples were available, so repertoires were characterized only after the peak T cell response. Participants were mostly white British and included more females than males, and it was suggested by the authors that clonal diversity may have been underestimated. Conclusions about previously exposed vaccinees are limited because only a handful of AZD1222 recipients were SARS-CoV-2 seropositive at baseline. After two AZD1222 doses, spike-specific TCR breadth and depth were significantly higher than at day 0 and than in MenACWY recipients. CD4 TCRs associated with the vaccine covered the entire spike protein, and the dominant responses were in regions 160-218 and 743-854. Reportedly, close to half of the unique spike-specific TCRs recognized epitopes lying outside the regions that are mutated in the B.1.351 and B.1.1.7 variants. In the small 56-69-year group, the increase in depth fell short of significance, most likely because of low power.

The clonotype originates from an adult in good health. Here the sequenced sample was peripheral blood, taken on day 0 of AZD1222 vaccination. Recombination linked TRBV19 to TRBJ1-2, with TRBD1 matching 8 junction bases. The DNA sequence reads TGTGCCAGTAGTATCGGTCAGACAGGGGCAAACTATGGCTACACCTTC. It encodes CASSIGQTGANYGYTF.